The sequence of this T cell receptor beta chain was determined in a study of cytomegalovirus exposure and HLA in healthy donors. Whole-study results and caveats: Analyzed later, most CMV-associated TCR beta chains appeared HLA-restricted.

PCR primers comprised 60 Vbeta and 13 Jbeta primers. Libraries were prepared by immunoSEQ multiplex PCR; TCRdb keeps only in-frame clonotypes and omits some of them. The top ten clones hold about 5% of a sample with about 190,000 clones, less than 85% of them seen once. The table lists this clone with a few counts. Its matching antigen is unknown. The specimen sequenced was PBMCs. The sequence was obtained from a young man in good health and CMV-seropositive.

The chain's CDR3 is CASSLARGTGGYEQYF. CDR3 sequence (DNA): TGTGCCAGCAGCTTAGCGCGGGGGACAGGGGGTTACGAGCAGTACTTC. This chain links TRBV7-2 with TRBJ2-7, with 11 bases fitting TRBD1. V trimming: 0 bases; J trimming: 4 bases; junction bases outside the gene matches: 5. CDR1 and CDR2 from the germline V gene are SGHTA and FQGNSA. The CDR3 extends over 16 amino acids.